The 7 T cell receptor beta chains presented below share a single source sample, sequenced in a study of cytotoxic CD8 clonotypes in ibrutinib-treated CLL. Repertoires were generated with immunoSEQ multiplex PCR, while TCRdb's copy carries only in-frame clones and drops some. The data contain 130,000 or so clones, 75% to 90% of them singletons. Sequencing was performed on PBMCs, taken after 24 months of ibrutinib treatment. The source is a human donor with chronic lymphocytic leukemia.

The chain uses TRBV7-3 and TRBJ2-7; 7 bases match TRBD1. The germline CDR1 and CDR2 sequences are SGHTA and FQGTGA. The CDR3 runs 15 residues. V was clipped by 5 bases and J by 2 bases; unmatched bases: 9. This CDR3 is CASSVGTASTYEQYF. The CDR3 DNA sequence: TGTGCCAGCAGCGTTGGGACAGCCTCAACCTACGAGCAGTACTTC.

The rearrangement uses TRBV5-4 and TRBJ2-1, with TRBD1 as a possible D gene (5 bases). Germline V gene lookup returns CDR1 SGHNT and CDR2 YYREEE (reference sequence). The germline V and J ends were trimmed by 0 bases and 7 bases, with 20 bases remaining between them. CDR3 length: 17 residues. The CDR3 DNA sequence: TGTGCCAGCAGCTTGGGTCTCGCGACCAGGGTAGGGAATGAGCAGTTCTTC. Translating it yields CASSLGLATRVGNEQFF.

CDR3 in amino acids: CASSRRGQTYTYF. The CDR3 DNA follows: TGTGCCAGCAGTCGGCGCGGACAGACATACACTTACTTC. This chain connects TRBV28 to TRBJ2-7, with D possibly TRBD1 on 6 matching bases. Trimming took off 5 bases at V and 13 bases at J, with 21 bases between the two ends. CDR1 is MDHEN, CDR2 SYDVKM, per germline. This CDR3 region has 13 residues. The whole variable domain, filled in from reference TRBV28 and TRBJ2-7, reads DVKVTQSSRYLVKRTGEKVFLECVQDMDHENMFWYRQDPGLGLRLIYFSYDVKMKEKGDIPEGYSVSREKKERFSLILESASTNQTSMYLCASSRRGQTYTYFGPGTRLTVT.

The V and J genes are TRBV6-5 and TRBJ1-5; 7 positions match TRBD1. Germline V lookup: CDR1 MNHEY, CDR2 SVGAGI. The V and J ends lost 4 bases and 1 base, in that order; junction bases with no gene match: 7. The CDR3 is made up of 16 amino acids. The CDR3 here is CASSSRTGASNQPQHF. CDR3 DNA sequence: TGTGCCAGCAGTTCCCGGACAGGAGCCAGCAATCAGCCCCAGCATTTT.

The chain combines TRBV2 with TRBJ2-7; 13 nucleotides match TRBD2. V was pared by 7 bases and J by 7 bases, with 7 bases of the junction left unmatched. The CDR3 extends over 14 amino acids. In germline, CDR1 is SNHLY, CDR2 FYNNEI. The chain's CDR3 is CASKLAGGPLEQYF. The CDR3 DNA reads TGTGCCAGCAAACTAGCGGGAGGGCCATTGGAGCAGTACTTC.

The chain uses TRBV11-2 and TRBJ2-3, with TRBD2 matching 7 bases. This CDR3 has 15 residues. Looked up from germline, CDR1 is SGHAT and CDR2 is FQNNGV. Trimming at V came to 4 bases and at J to 0 bases, leaving 4 bases not matched to a gene. DNA for the CDR3: TGTGCCAGCAGCTCTTTAGCGGGTAGCACAGATACGCAGTATTTT. Protein product: CASSSLAGSTDTQYF.

The chain has TRBV7-9 and TRBJ2-1; D is unclear. The length of the CDR3 is 16 residues. Trimming took 1 base from V and 5 from J, leaving 15 bases between them. In germline, CDR1 is SEHNR, CDR2 FQNEAQ (reference sequence). CDR3 DNA: TGTGCCAGCAGCTTAGAGTCGACAAGCAGAAACAATGAGCAGTTCTTC. This encodes CASSLESTSRNNEQFF.